These 7 T cell receptor beta chains came from one sample sequenced in a study of vaccination and CD4 T cells after COVID-19. The assay that was used to sequence DNA from cultured CD4+ T cells was the Oncomine TCR Beta short-read assay. TCRdb independently ran MiXCR on the PCR reads; one entry per CDR3 protein. The sample lists about 6,600 distinct CDR3 sequences; 45% to 55% were seen once. Treatment given: roughly 10-day PBMC culture with coronavirus spike peptide pools or control peptides (ViraFEST assay). During the years 2011-2018, before the COVID-19 pandemic, the unexposed donor's CD4+ T cells were collected. Antigens for these TCRs are unknown. Sequencing was performed on CD4+ T cells from blood, cultured in vitro. Receptors originate from a human donor in good health.

The chain has TRBV6-2 or TRBV6-3 and TRBJ1-6; D not certain. CDR1 MNHEY and CDR2 SVGEGT come from the germline V gene. Trimming cost V 6 bases and J 7 bases, with 13 bases left between them. There are 14 residues in the CDR3. The CDR3 reads CASSPGSGNSPLHF. The CDR3 region has the DNA TGTGCCAGCAGCCCGGGGTCGGGGAATTCACCCCTCCACTTT.

The chain recombines TRBV6-1 with TRBJ1-3, with D hard to call. The CDR3 sequence is 13 residues long. CDR1 and CDR2 (germline): MNHNS, SASEGT. Trimming stripped 10 bases from V and 4 bases from J, with 14 bases between. The CDR3: CATSRGRGNTIYF. The DNA for the CDR3 is TGTGCCACCTCCCGGGGTCGGGGAAACACCATATATTTT.

This clonotype was seen a single time. The rearrangement links TRBV27 to TRBJ2-7, with 7 bases that match TRBD1. The CDR3 contains 14 residues. CDR1 and CDR2 from the germline V gene are MNHEY and SMNVEV (reference sequence). Germline trimming cut 8 bases from V and 2 bases from J; bases unmatched to any gene: 9. This CDR3 reads CASRPGQITYEQYF. For the CDR3, the DNA is TGTGCCAGCCGCCCGGGACAGATTACCTACGAGCAGTACTTC.

V gene TRBV10-3 combines with J gene TRBJ2-3; 11 positions match TRBD2. V was pared by 1 base and J by 7 bases, with 10 bases of the junction left unmatched. Germline CDR1 ENHRY, CDR2 SYGVKD. CDR3 length equals 17 residues. DNA of the CDR3: TGTGCCATCAGTGAGTTGGCTAGCGGGAGGAAAGGTAATACGCAGTATTTT. It codes for CAISELASGRKGNTQYF.

The chain has TRBV6-2 or TRBV6-3 and TRBJ2-4, with 10 positions matching TRBD1. After removal of 6 bases from V and 6 bases from J, the junction contained 8 bases not matched to a gene. Germline loops: CDR1 MNHEY, CDR2 SVGEGT. This CDR3 spans 15 amino acids. The CDR3, as DNA: TGTGCCAGCAGGTCATTTGGGGACAGGGGAAACATTCAGTACTTC. Amino acid sequence: CASRSFGDRGNIQYF.

The chain employs TRBV27 and TRBJ1-2; a possible D gene is TRBD1 (6 bases). This CDR3 is 14 amino acids long. V was clipped by 6 bases and J by 4 bases, with 15 bases between them. In germline, CDR1 is MNHEY, CDR2 SMNVEV (reference sequence). CDR3 nucleotides: TGTGCCAGCAGCTTCGGGACAAACCCCTATGGCTACACCTTC. Amino acid sequence: CASSFGTNPYGYTF.

This chain links TRBV25-1 with TRBJ2-1, with 12 bases lining up with TRBD2. The CDR3 contains 15 residues. The germline CDR1 and CDR2 sequences are MGHDK and SYGVNS. J gave up 9 bases and V 6 bases, and 9 bases lay outside the gene matches. CDR3 nucleotide sequence: TGTGCCAGCAGGGTTACTAGCGGGGGGCCCGGTGAGCAGTTCTTC. This sequence encodes CASRVTSGGPGEQFF.